The rows below give T cell receptor beta chains drawn from one sample of a study of response to subunit inactivated influenza vaccine. From the RT-PCR reads, TCRdb called clonotypes with MiXCR, one entry per CDR3 protein. The table has 450,000 to 700,000 distinct CDR3 sequences, approximately 14% seen once. Source: PBMCs from blood, taken about 13 days after vaccination. The receptors originated from a man in his fifties who received an inactivated influenza vaccine. CDR3s include the opening cysteine and the closing phenylalanine or tryptophan. The order of the fields is CDR3 length, V gene, J gene, D gene, clone size, CDR3 protein, CDR3 DNA. A D gene is named only where the DNA matches it firmly. Expanded clones are given a class, and other clones once, few, many or no size at all.

CDR3 length: 13; V gene: TRBV9; J gene: TRBJ2-2; D gene: .; clone size: .; CDR3 protein: CASSVEDTGELFF; CDR3 DNA: TGTGCCAGCAGCGTAGAAGACACCGGGGAGCTGTTTTTT
CDR3 length: 16; V gene: TRBV4-2; J gene: TRBJ2-1; D gene: TRBD2; clone size: few; CDR3 protein: CASSSQGGLVSNEQFF; CDR3 DNA: TGTGCCAGCAGCTCCCAAGGGGGACTAGTTAGCAATGAGCAGTTCTTC
CDR3 length: 14; V gene: TRBV5-1; J gene: TRBJ2-7; D gene: TRBD1; clone size: few; CDR3 protein: CASSFRDRGSEQYF; CDR3 DNA: TGCGCCAGCAGCTTCCGGGACAGGGGATCCGAGCAGTACTTC
CDR3 length: 14; V gene: TRBV29-1; J gene: TRBJ1-2; D gene: .; clone size: .; CDR3 protein: CSVERPQPLYGYTF; CDR3 DNA: TGCAGCGTTGAAAGGCCGCAACCCCTCTATGGCTACACCTTC
CDR3 length: 13; V gene: TRBV20-1; J gene: TRBJ2-7; D gene: TRBD1; clone size: few; CDR3 protein: CSARGTGIYEQYF; CDR3 DNA: TGCAGTGCTAGAGGGACAGGGATCTACGAGCAGTACTTC
CDR3 length: 15; V gene: TRBV6-1; J gene: TRBJ2-5; D gene: TRBD1; clone size: .; CDR3 protein: CASSEGQGALETQYF; CDR3 DNA: TGTGCCAGCAGTGAAGGACAGGGCGCACTAGAGACCCAGTACTTC
CDR3 length: 15; V gene: TRBV12-3/TRBV12-4; J gene: TRBJ2-7; D gene: .; clone size: .; CDR3 protein: CASRDLLKPVSEQYF; CDR3 DNA: TGTGCCAGCAGAGATCTTCTTAAGCCCGTCTCCGAGCAGTACTTC
CDR3 length: 12; V gene: TRBV10-3; J gene: TRBJ1-1; D gene: .; clone size: .; CDR3 protein: CAISDGNTEAFF; CDR3 DNA: TGTGCCATCAGTGACGGGAACACTGAAGCTTTCTTT
CDR3 length: 13; V gene: TRBV7-9; J gene: TRBJ2-2; D gene: .; clone size: once; CDR3 protein: CASSLNHPGELFF; CDR3 DNA: TGTGCCAGCAGCTTGAACCACCCCGGGGAGCTGTTTTTT
CDR3 length: 14; V gene: TRBV27; J gene: TRBJ1-5; D gene: .; clone size: .; CDR3 protein: CASSTKSSNQPQHF; CDR3 DNA: TGTGCCAGCAGCACTAAATCTAGCAATCAGCCCCAGCATTTT
CDR3 length: 13; V gene: TRBV7-2; J gene: TRBJ1-2; D gene: .; clone size: .; CDR3 protein: CASSLAAMDGYTF; CDR3 DNA: TGTGCCAGCAGCTTGGCGGCGATGGACGGCTACACCTTC
CDR3 length: 14; V gene: TRBV5-1; J gene: TRBJ2-7; D gene: .; clone size: few; CDR3 protein: CASSKETGVSEQYF; CDR3 DNA: TGCGCCAGCAGTAAGGAAACCGGGGTTAGCGAGCAGTACTTC
CDR3 length: 16; V gene: TRBV4-2; J gene: TRBJ1-6; D gene: .; clone size: few; CDR3 protein: CASSQDTRAGNSPLHF; CDR3 DNA: TGTGCCAGCAGCCAAGATACGAGGGCTGGAAATTCACCCCTCCACTTT
CDR3 length: 16; V gene: TRBV7-9; J gene: TRBJ2-2; D gene: .; clone size: few; CDR3 protein: CASSFQLNSNTGELFF; CDR3 DNA: TGTGCCAGCAGCTTTCAACTGAATTCGAACACCGGGGAGCTGTTTTTT
CDR3 length: 14; V gene: TRBV12-3/TRBV12-4; J gene: TRBJ2-7; D gene: TRBD2; clone size: few; CDR3 protein: CASSFGTSFYEQYF; CDR3 DNA: TGTGCCAGCAGTTTCGGGACTAGTTTCTACGAGCAGTACTTC
CDR3 length: 15; V gene: TRBV25-1; J gene: TRBJ2-3; D gene: TRBD1; clone size: few; CDR3 protein: CASSENRGVTDTQYF; CDR3 DNA: TGTGCCAGCAGTGAAAACAGGGGCGTCACAGATACGCAGTATTTT
CDR3 length: 13; V gene: TRBV20-1; J gene: TRBJ1-2; D gene: .; clone size: .; CDR3 protein: CSAGGRANFGYTF; CDR3 DNA: TGCAGTGCAGGGGGACGAGCTAACTTTGGCTACACCTTC